This entry lists 18 T cell receptor beta chains sequenced from one sample in a study of identical twins. TCRdb used MiXCR to reprocess the 5' RACE reads, holding one entry per CDR3 protein. The table records 1.5 million to 2 million distinct CDR3 sequences, roughly 35% of them present only once. Sequencing used cord blood. These receptor sequences come from a newborn girl in good health.

This clonotype was observed a handful of times. The CDR3 loop is CASSQDPSGSISGANVLTF. CDR3 nucleotides: TGCGCCAGCAGCCAAGATCCGAGCGGGTCCATCTCTGGGGCCAACGTCCTGACTTTC. V gene TRBV4-1 combines with J gene TRBJ2-6; the D gene is possibly TRBD2 (6 bases). Germline V CDR1 and CDR2: MGHRA, YSYEKL. This CDR3 is 19 amino acids long. The V gene lost 0 bases and the J gene lost 0 bases, with 15 bases spanning the gap.

This clonotype was picked up many times. This sequence joins TRBV20-1 and TRBJ1-1, with D unresolved. Germline V lookup: CDR1 DFQATT, CDR2 SNEGSKA (reference sequence). The CDR3 length is 10 residues. Trimming removed 3 bases from V and 3 bases from J, with 2 bases in between. CDR3 amino acids: CSARDTEAFF. The CDR3 DNA is TGCAGTGCTAGGGACACTGAAGCTTTCTTT.

The rearrangement uses TRBV21-1 and TRBJ2-3; the table gives TRBD2 as D, unverified against the DNA. TRBV21-1 is listed as a pseudogene. The CDR3 consists of 19 residues. The CDR3 region is CASSKGLARGATGTDTQYF. The CDR3 coding sequence is TGTGCCAGCAGCAAAGGACTAGCGCGGGGAGCAACAGGAACAGATACGCAGTATTTT.

The chain couples TRBV29-1 to TRBJ2-7; D call uncertain. The J call is uncertain, as TRBJ2-5 better fits the DNA end. The CDR3 sequence is 11 residues long. The germline V gene encodes CDR1 SQVTM and CDR2 ANQGSEA. As DNA, the CDR3 is TGCAGCGTTGATTTGGTGGTGACCCAGTACTTC. Amino acid sequence: CSVDLVVTQYF.

This clonotype turned up a few times. The DNA for the CDR3 is TGTGCCAGCAGCCAAAAGATGCAGGGTAATTCACCCCTCCACTTT. Encoded protein: CASSQKMQGNSPLHF. V usage is TRBV3-1 and J usage is TRBJ1-6; a weak D match, TRBD1 (5 bases). CDR3 length: 15 amino acids. V dropped 2 bases and J dropped 6 bases, with 11 bases sitting between them. In germline, CDR1 is LGHDT, CDR2 YNNKEL (reference sequence).

This clonotype came up a few times. The genes are TRBV20-1 and TRBJ2-3; perhaps D is TRBD1 or TRBD2 (6 bases each). CDR1 DFQATT and CDR2 SNEGSKA come from the germline V gene (reference sequence). V was shortened by 5 bases and J by 2 bases, with 14 bases between the two germline ends. CDR3 length equals 14 residues. The CDR3 sequence: CSAVGGRHTDTQYF. The CDR3 bases are TGCAGTGCTGTGGGGGGCAGACACACAGATACGCAGTATTTT.

This clonotype was detected a few times. This sequence joins TRBV6-8 and TRBJ2-7; 8 bases align to TRBD2. V shed 0 bases and J 3 bases; nucleotides not matched to a gene: 7. The CDR3 runs to 16 residues. The germline CDR1 and CDR2 sequences are MNHGY and SAAAGT. CDR3 sequence (DNA): TGTGCCAGCAGTTACTCGAAGGGACTAGGGGACTACGAGCAGTACTTC. As protein: CASSYSKGLGDYEQYF.

The gene calls are TRBV5-5 and TRBJ1-5; a weak D match, TRBD1 (6 bases). This CDR3 is 14 amino acids long. V was cut by 4 bases and J by 4 bases, with 12 bases left in between. The germline V gene encodes CDR1 SGHKS and CDR2 YYEKEE (reference sequence). The CDR3 loop reads CASSLFDRNQPQHF. CDR3 in DNA: TGTGCCAGCAGCCTATTTGACAGGAATCAGCCCCAGCATTTT.

This clonotype has a handful of counts. For the CDR3, the DNA is TGCAGTGCTAGGGCGACAGGCCCTACCTACGAGCAGTACTTC. Amino acids: CSARATGPTYEQYF. This sequence joins TRBV20-1 and TRBJ2-7; tentatively, D is TRBD1 (6 bases). Deletions cut 3 bases from V and 2 bases from J, with 14 bases between. CDR1 and CDR2 (germline): DFQATT, SNEGSKA (reference sequence). The CDR3 sequence is 14 residues long.

Note on this clonotype: Here the CDR3 omits its conserved ending phenylalanine or tryptophan, so a read error is the likely source. The J gene is TRBJ1-2, the V gene TRBV7-8, with 10 bases fitting TRBD1. The trim removed 6 bases at V and 0 bases at J, leaving 7 bases unmatched. Germline loops: CDR1 SGHVS, CDR2 FQNEAQ. This CDR3 comprises 16 residues. This CDR3 is CASSQGQGSSNYGYTL. DNA for the CDR3: TGTGCCAGCAGTCAGGGACAGGGGTCCTCTAACTATGGCTACACCTTA.

This clonotype came up a few times. The J gene is TRBJ1-1, the V gene TRBV5-1; D ambiguous. V gave up 4 bases and J gave up 2 bases, with 12 bases separating them. This CDR3 is built from 14 residues. Germline V gene lookup returns CDR1 SGHRS and CDR2 YFSETQ. CDR3 nucleotide sequence: TGCGCCAGCAGCCCTACACCCCTTAACACTGAAGCTTTCTTT. It is translated as CASSPTPLNTEAFF.

This clonotype was observed at least ten times. The chain couples TRBV10-3 to TRBJ2-4, with D perhaps TRBD2 (6 bases). The CDR3 covers 15 residues. Germline V gene sequence: CDR1 ENHRY, CDR2 SYGVKD. Trimming stripped 3 bases from V and 0 bases from J, with 9 bases between. The CDR3 sequence: CAISDSGVAKNIQYF. As DNA, the CDR3 is TGTGCCATCAGTGATTCGGGGGTAGCCAAAAACATTCAGTACTTC.

A single count supports this clonotype. The chain joins TRBV3-1 to TRBJ1-2, with D perhaps matching TRBD1 (5 bases). Between the trimmed V and J ends, which lost 1 base and 5 bases, there was a span of 14 bases. The germline V gene encodes CDR1 LGHDT and CDR2 YNNKEL (reference sequence). There are 15 residues in the CDR3. CDR3 protein: CASSQAPGTAYGYTF. CDR3 nucleotide sequence: TGTGCCAGCAGCCAAGCCCCCGGGACGGCTTATGGCTACACCTTC.

A few counts support this clonotype. The chain carries TRBV12-3 or TRBV12-4 and TRBJ2-1; 9 bases map to TRBD2. This CDR3 is built from 17 residues. The ends lost 5 bases at V and 3 bases at J; junction bases unmatched: 11. The CDR3 here is CASSLLVAGERYNEQFF. The DNA of the CDR3 is TGTGCCAGCAGTCTCCTGGTAGCGGGAGAGCGCTACAATGAGCAGTTCTTC.

V and J are TRBV20-1 and TRBJ1-1; D gene unclear. The CDR3 is 14 amino acids. Trimming took 1 base from V and 6 from J, leaving 15 bases between them. Germline CDR1 reads DFQATT; CDR2 reads SNEGSKA (reference sequence). CDR3 coding DNA: TGCAGTGCTAGAGTCGCAGGCCCGAAAGCTGAAGCTTTCTTT. Translating it yields CSARVAGPKAEAFF.

This clonotype was detected only a few times. The rearrangement links TRBV12-3 or TRBV12-4 to TRBJ1-4; weak D call: TRBD1 (6 bases). V was pared by 0 bases and J by 7 bases, with 12 bases between. This CDR3 is built from 15 residues. The CDR3 reads CASSLAAGAGEKLFF. Here the CDR3 DNA reads TGTGCCAGCAGTTTAGCGGCGGGGGCAGGTGAAAAACTGTTTTTT.

The chain couples TRBV5-1 to TRBJ1-1; TRBD1 matches 9 bases. Unmatched junction bases numbered 7, after V lost 6 bases and J lost 1 base. CDR1 is SGHRS, CDR2 YFSETQ, per germline. This CDR3 spans 15 amino acids. For the CDR3, the DNA is TGCGCCAGCACCCGCTTGACAGGGGGGAACACTGAAGCTTTCTTT. It is translated as CASTRLTGGNTEAFF.

The rearrangement joins TRBV6-5 to TRBJ1-4; 8 bases agree with TRBD1. V shed 5 bases and J 6 bases; nucleotides not matched to a gene: 5. Germline CDR1 is MNHEY and CDR2 is SVGAGI. The CDR3 loop spans 14 amino acids. CDR3 protein: CASSDTGGDEKLFF. The CDR3, as DNA: TGTGCCAGCAGTGACACAGGGGGGGATGAAAAACTGTTTTTT.